This is a list of T cell receptor beta chains from one sample in a study of blood T cells in healthy people across ages. TCRdb called the 5' RACE reads again in MiXCR, with one record for every CDR3 protein. The sample includes 850,000 or so distinct CDR3 sequences, 29% of them seen just once. Sequencing input: blood. Receptor source: an elderly woman in good health. CDR3s include the opening cysteine and the closing phenylalanine or tryptophan. The D gene is left open where the match is weak. Some rows have no size entry. The others give once, few or many, or a class for an expanded clone.

d_gene	v_gene	abundance	j_gene	CDR3aa	CDR3nt
NA	TRBV2	few	TRBJ1-6	CASSADGRNSPLHF	TGTGCCAGCAGTGCGGACGGCCGTAATTCACCCCTCCACTTT
NA	TRBV18	few	TRBJ2-5	CASSPERLLGETQYF	TGTGCCAGCTCACCAGAGAGGCTATTGGGGGAGACCCAGTACTTC
NA	TRBV12-3/TRBV12-4	many	TRBJ2-7	CASRRTGASYEQYF	TGTGCCAGCAGAAGGACCGGGGCGTCCTACGAGCAGTACTTC
NA	TRBV2	NA	TRBJ2-3	CASMVLATGDTQYF	TGTGCCAGCATGGTCCTAGCGACTGGAGATACGCAGTATTTT
TRBD2	TRBV12-3/TRBV12-4	many	TRBJ2-1	CASRATSGGGRSYNEQFF	TGTGCCAGCAGGGCAACTAGCGGGGGCGGGAGATCCTACAATGAGCAGTTCTTC
TRBD2	TRBV20-1	many	TRBJ2-7	CSASRDYSYEQYF	TGCAGTGCTAGCCGGGACTACTCCTACGAGCAGTACTTC
NA	TRBV3-1	NA	TRBJ2-1	CASSPVFPEGIYNEQFF	TGTGCCAGCAGCCCGGTCTTTCCGGAGGGCATTTACAATGAGCAGTTCTTC
NA	TRBV11-2	NA	TRBJ1-6	CASSLSRGQSPLHF	TGTGCCAGCAGCTTATCCCGGGGGCAATCACCCCTCCACTTT
TRBD2	TRBV6-5	NA	TRBJ2-1	CATGLFSYNEQFF	TGTGCCACGGGACTATTCTCCTACAATGAGCAGTTCTTC
NA	TRBV4-1	few	TRBJ2-3	CASSQAGPGVGGSDTQYF	TGCGCCAGCAGCCAAGCAGGCCCTGGAGTGGGGGGATCAGATACGCAGTATTTT
NA	TRBV10-3	NA	TRBJ1-1	CAISVTNAEAFF	TGTGCCATCAGTGTGACAAACGCTGAAGCTTTCTTT